This TCR beta chain was found in a study of T cell repertoires in cytomegalovirus infection. TCRdb re-called the reads with MiXCR, one entry per CDR3 protein. The sample shows roughly 500,000 distinct CDR3 sequences, 42% of them seen only once. This clonotype was recorded once. Its antigen is unknown. Germline V gives CDR1 MNHEY, CDR2 SMNVEV (reference sequence). V lost 5 bases and J 7 bases, leaving 8 bases between the germline ends. The CDR3 loop spans 11 amino acids. This chain joins TRBV27 and TRBJ2-5; perhaps TRBD2 as D (5 bases). The receptor was isolated from a human donor in good health (CMV status not recorded). Some clones in this sample may be carry-over from other donors' samples. The material sequenced was cultured PBMCs, taken from culture after CMV antigen stimulation. The CDR3 nucleotides are TGTGCCAGCAGTCGAGGGAGGACCCAGTACTTC. Its protein product is CASSRGRTQYF.